The clone carrying this T cell receptor beta chain was counted once. The antigen is undetermined. Germline V CDR1 and CDR2: MNHNS, SASEGT. With 4 bases removed from V and 4 bases from J, the gap between germline ends came to 13 bases. This CDR3 has 14 residues. The data derive from a study of response to subunit inactivated influenza vaccine. General study points: Few new T cells, the authors suggested, are recruited by each seasonal influenza vaccination.

MiXCR was run by TCRdb on the RT-PCR reads, yielding one entry per CDR3 protein. The sample has hundreds of thousands of distinct CDR3 sequences; 13% are singletons. The material was PBMCs from blood, obtained roughly 46 days after vaccination. The J gene is TRBJ2-5, the V gene TRBV6-1, with D tentatively TRBD2 (6 bases). This TCR came from a man in his fifties who received an inactivated influenza vaccine. In DNA, the CDR3 is TGTGCCAGCAGTGCAATCGGGGGAAGAGAGACCCAGTACTTC. Its translation is CASSAIGGRETQYF.